The 19 T cell receptor beta chains in this list originate from one sample, sequenced in a study of T cells in Graves' hyperthyroidism and ophthalmopathy. Amplified regions were TCR beta CDR3 sequences from RNA transcripts. The HTBI primer set served for first-round RT-PCR of the TCR CDR3. TCRdb re-analysed the multiplex PCR reads in MiXCR, keeping a single row per CDR3 protein. The sample holds about 510,000 distinct CDR3 sequences, 14% seen once. The sample consisted of blood. The receptors were gathered from a woman aged 40 to 50 with Graves' hyperthyroidism.

The sample holds many counts of this clonotype. V usage is TRBV7-9 and J usage is TRBJ2-5; 8 bases match TRBD2. Germline V gene lookup returns CDR1 SEHNR and CDR2 FQNEAQ (reference sequence). V shed 7 bases, J shed 5 bases, and the junction held 12 bases outside the gene matches. The CDR3 has 15 amino acids. CDR3 DNA sequence: TGTGCCAGCACCTCTAGCGAGCGCGGGGGGGAGACCCAGTACTTC. It yields the protein CASTSSERGGETQYF.

This chain uses TRBV7-2 with TRBJ2-7, with a weak D call TRBD2 (6 bases). The CDR3 covers 14 residues. The germline V gene encodes CDR1 SGHTA and CDR2 FQGNSA. Trimming left V 5 bases short and J 3 bases short, with 14 bases between. The CDR3 DNA reads TGTGCCAGCAGCACTAGCTGGGGGTTCTACGAGCAGTACTTC. Residues: CASSTSWGFYEQYF.

V usage is TRBV3-1 and J usage is TRBJ2-7, with 13 bases fitting TRBD2. The germline CDR1 and CDR2 sequences are LGHDT and YNNKEL (reference sequence). The CDR3 contains 16 residues. With 2 bases clipped from V and 2 bases from J, the junction kept 3 bases outside the gene matches. Here the CDR3 DNA reads TGTGCCAGCAGCCAAAAGGGACTAGCGGGAACCTACGAGCAGTACTTC. Translation gives CASSQKGLAGTYEQYF.

This clonotype was counted between two and nine times. This sequence joins TRBV11-2 and TRBJ2-3; TRBD2 matches at 7 bases. This CDR3 spans 16 amino acids. The V segment lost 5 bases and the J segment 0 bases; nucleotides outside the gene matches: 8. CDR1 and CDR2 (germline): SGHAT, FQNNGV. As DNA, the CDR3 is TGTGCCAGCAGCCGAGGCGGGGGTTTGAGCACAGATACGCAGTATTTT. Protein sequence: CASSRGGGLSTDTQYF.

This clonotype came up many times. This sequence joins TRBV7-8 and TRBJ2-2; D remains unclear. The length of the CDR3 is 14 residues. V was trimmed by 1 base and J by 7 bases, leaving 10 bases between them. Germline V gene lookup returns CDR1 SGHVS and CDR2 FQNEAQ. CDR3 amino acids: CASSLGAVGGELFF. CDR3 DNA sequence: TGTGCCAGCAGCTTAGGGGCAGTTGGCGGGGAGCTGTTTTTT.

V gene TRBV3-1 combines with J gene TRBJ1-6; D ambiguous. Germline assignment: CDR1 LGHDT and CDR2 YNNKEL (reference sequence). V was shortened by 1 base and J by 9 bases, with 7 bases between the two germline ends. CDR3 length: 13 amino acids. The CDR3 loop reads CASSQGKGSPLHF. CDR3 nucleotides: TGTGCCAGCAGCCAAGGAAAGGGTTCACCCCTCCACTTT.

The chain has TRBV27 and TRBJ2-3; the match to TRBD2 covers 12 bases. J was trimmed by 3 bases and V by 3 bases; bases with no gene match: 10. CDR1 and CDR2 (germline): MNHEY, SMNVEV (reference sequence). The CDR3 extends over 18 amino acids. The CDR3 nucleotides are TGTGCCAGCAGTTTTCTAGCGGGAGGGCGAATGGGTACAGATACGCAGTATTTT. Its translation is CASSFLAGGRMGTDTQYF.

In this sample, this clonotype turned up a few times. The chain employs TRBV20-1 and TRBJ1-2; TRBD1 matches at 10 bases. The length of the CDR3 is 17 residues. Germline V lookup: CDR1 DFQATT, CDR2 SNEGSKA (reference sequence). V was clipped by 0 bases and J by 2 bases; unmatched bases: 9. The CDR3: CSARDLLRQGANYGYTF. CDR3 nucleotides: TGCAGTGCTAGAGATCTCTTACGACAGGGGGCAAACTATGGCTACACCTTC.

This clonotype came up once. A much larger clone lies a single base off, so this may be a read error. This chain links TRBV20-1 with TRBJ2-7, with 14 bases aligning to TRBD2. The CDR3 length is 15 residues. The V gene's germline CDR1 is DFQATT and CDR2 SNEGSKA (reference sequence). J lost 7 bases, V lost 0 bases, and 5 bases had no gene match. CDR3 sequence (DNA): TGCAGTGCTAGAGACCGACTAGCGGGAGGGAGAGAGCAGTACTTC. Encoded protein: CSARDRLAGGREQYF.

The chain uses TRBV20-1 and TRBJ2-2; 9 positions agree with TRBD1. The CDR3 covers 15 residues. Trimming removed 3 bases from V and 4 bases from J; junction bases left unmatched: 6. CDR1 and CDR2 (germline): DFQATT, SNEGSKA (reference sequence). This chain's CDR3 is CSARDRGEGTGELFF. The CDR3 DNA sequence: TGCAGTGCTAGGGACAGGGGAGAGGGCACCGGGGAGCTGTTTTTT.

This clonotype was detected ten times or more. This chain connects TRBV11-1 to TRBJ2-3, with D perhaps matching TRBD1 or TRBD2 (5 bases each). There are 16 residues in the CDR3. V shed 2 bases and J shed 0 bases, with 12 bases lying between them. The germline V gene has CDR1 SGHAT and CDR2 FQDESV (reference sequence). DNA for the CDR3: TGTGCCAGCAGCTTACGGTCGGGGCTGAGCACAGATACGCAGTATTTT. Its protein is CASSLRSGLSTDTQYF.

This clonotype was recorded many times. This sequence joins TRBV30 and TRBJ1-1; the D is unclear. There are 12 residues in the CDR3. In germline, CDR1 is GTSNPN, CDR2 SVGIG (reference sequence). V was shortened by 1 base and J by 6 bases, with 9 bases between the two germline ends. CDR3 sequence (DNA): TGTGCCTGGAGTGCCTTACGCCCTGAAGCTTTCTTT. It specifies CAWSALRPEAFF.

Ten or more counts support this clonotype. This chain joins TRBV30 and TRBJ1-1; D unresolved. Looked up from germline, CDR1 is GTSNPN and CDR2 is SVGIG (reference sequence). V was cut by 1 base and J by 10 bases, with 13 bases left in between. The CDR3 consists of 12 residues. CDR3 nucleotides: TGTGCCTGGAGTGCCCTTGGGAAAGCAGCTTTCTTT. Amino acid sequence: CAWSALGKAAFF.

This clonotype came up a few times. V and J are TRBV27 and TRBJ2-7; 13 bases align to TRBD2. Germline CDR1 reads MNHEY; CDR2 reads SMNVEV (reference sequence). There are 16 residues in the CDR3. With V trimmed by 5 bases and J by 4 bases, 8 bases remained unmatched. In nucleotides, the CDR3 is TGTGCCAGCAGTCAAGGGACTAGCGGGAAGTTTTACGAGCAGTACTTC. This sequence encodes CASSQGTSGKFYEQYF.

This clonotype appeared many times. As DNA, the CDR3 is TGTGCCAGCAGTGCCCAGACCCCCCGGAACACTGAAGCTTTCTTT. The encoded protein is CASSAQTPRNTEAFF. The gene calls are TRBV6-1 and TRBJ1-1, with D unresolved. V was cut by 4 bases and J by 1 base, with 13 bases left in between. The CDR3 spans 15 residues. The germline gives CDR1 MNHNS, CDR2 SASEGT.

The chain recombines TRBV9 with TRBJ2-3, with a possible D match to TRBD2 (5 bases). V was trimmed by 0 bases and J by 5 bases, leaving 13 bases between them. CDR3 length: 15 residues. In germline, CDR1 is SGDLS, CDR2 YYNGEE. This CDR3 reads CASSVAEGTRDTQYF. The DNA of the CDR3 is TGTGCCAGCAGCGTAGCTGAGGGCACACGAGATACGCAGTATTTT.

The chain is built from TRBV5-8 and TRBJ2-7, with TRBD2 matching over 7 bases. Germline CDR1 and CDR2: SGHTS and YDEGEE. The CDR3 extends over 15 amino acids. V was clipped by 0 bases and J by 1 base; unmatched bases: 4. The CDR3 loop reads CASSLVSGTSYEQYF. DNA for the CDR3: TGTGCCAGCAGCTTGGTAAGCGGGACGTCCTACGAGCAGTACTTC.

Points on this clonotype: Because it lacks the conserved phenylalanine or tryptophan at the end, this CDR3 is likely a read error. The chain combines TRBV20-1 with TRBJ1-2, with D possibly being TRBD1 (5 bases). V lost 6 bases to trimming and J lost 0 bases, with 11 bases between them. Germline CDR1 and CDR2: DFQATT and SNEGSKA (reference sequence). The CDR3 contains 13 residues. The CDR3 loop is CSAPDTSNYGYTL. Here the CDR3 DNA reads TGCAGTGCCCCGGACACCTCTAACTATGGCTACACCTTG.

This clonotype was observed at least ten times. J is TRBJ1-5 and V is TRBV2; 7 positions match TRBD1. The CDR3 has 14 residues. The germline V gene has CDR1 SNHLY and CDR2 FYNNEI. Losses at the gene ends were 3 bases for V and 7 bases for J; bases not matched to a gene: 6. The CDR3 DNA follows: TGTGCCAGCAGTGATCCACAGGGGCTCCAGCCCCAGCATTTT. Its protein product is CASSDPQGLQPQHF.